This T cell receptor beta chain was sequenced for a study of blood T cell repertoires in COVID-19 (dated by TCRdb to 2018 to 2021). For the study in its entirety: Samples covering the acute and convalescent phases of COVID-19 were provided by collaborators in the United States, Italy and Spain. A freely available public database, intended as a resource for researchers studying the immune response to SARS-CoV-2, is where the repertoires were released. The prospective study material was composed of cDNA or gDNA derived from T cells, B-cell-depleted T cells, or PBMCs. Samples were obtained from the ongoing ImmuneRACE study (first 160 participants) and from 1,000 to 1,500 subjects provided by 6 global collaborators. Subjects who had been exposed to COVID-19, were actively infected with it, or had recovered from it provided the deeply sampled blood TCRbeta repertoires that made up the dataset. Where available, HLA class I and class II types were obtained from metadata supplied by the sample provider rather than from assay-based typing. Nearly every sample came with metadata listing a de-identified subject ID, COVID-19 status, age in years and sex.

Collaborating institutions collected whole blood in K2EDTA tubes following their own protocols. Collaborator samples were shipped for TCRbeta analysis as frozen whole blood, isolated PBMCs, or DNA extracted from either sample type. About this clone itself: The antigen it recognizes is unknown. Qualities for individual bases were not recorded, and no much larger clone is one base off.

The research as a whole found: The amount of clinical and demographic metadata varied by source and participant and was provided uncurated.

The junction shows trimming of 3 bases on V and 2 bases on J, plus 8 bases between the germline ends. From a lookup of the germline V gene, CDR1 and CDR2 are MGHDK and SYGVNS. Including cysteine and phenylalanine, the CDR3 has 14 amino acids. The only DNA kept is the CDR3, 42 bases in frame from the first base. TCRbeta CDR3 regions were amplified from genomic DNA by means of the immunoSEQ Assay, a bias-controlled multiplex PCR. The paper's data handling went like this. The number of nucleated cells in each sample was estimated by amplification of reference gene primers within the assay. Sequence reads were collapsed and filtered to measure the absolute abundance of every unique TCRbeta CDR3 rearrangement. For each sample, productive Simpson clonality was calculated by taking the square root of Simpson's diversity index across productive rearrangements. In its TCRdb copy, this immuneACCESS table keeps in-frame sequences only and misses some clones. Where compared with another copy, unresolved V genes explain less than half of these, and the others have no known cause. The V and J calls and clone size come from that table; D and trimming were worked out from the DNA. The sample yields about 50,000 clones; about 83% were counted once. The top ten hold roughly 17% of the sample.

This clonotype originated in a man aged 35 to 55 with acute or convalescent COVID-19. The sample comprised peripheral blood. The rearranged chain carries TRBV25-1 and TRBJ2-1; a tentative D call is TRBD2 (6 bases match). The CDR3 here reads CASSEGGPYNEQFF. In nucleotide form, the sequence is TGTGCCAGCAGTGAGGGAGGCCCCTACAATGAGCAGTTCTTC.